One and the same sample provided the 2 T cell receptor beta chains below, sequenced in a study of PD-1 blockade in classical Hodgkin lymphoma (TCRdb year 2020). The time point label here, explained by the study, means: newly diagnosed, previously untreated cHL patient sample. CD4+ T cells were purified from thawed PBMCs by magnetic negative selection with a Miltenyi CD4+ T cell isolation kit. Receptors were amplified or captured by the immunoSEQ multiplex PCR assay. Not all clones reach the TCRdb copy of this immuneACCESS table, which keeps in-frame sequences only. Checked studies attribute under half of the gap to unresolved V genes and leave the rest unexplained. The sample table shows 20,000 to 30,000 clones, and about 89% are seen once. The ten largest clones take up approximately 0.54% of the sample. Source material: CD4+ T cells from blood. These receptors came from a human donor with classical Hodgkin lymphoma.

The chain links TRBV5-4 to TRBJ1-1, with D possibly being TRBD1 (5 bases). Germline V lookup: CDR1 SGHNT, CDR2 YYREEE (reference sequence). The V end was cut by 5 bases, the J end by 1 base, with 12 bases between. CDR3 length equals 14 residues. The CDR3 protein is CASSSRQSNTEAFF. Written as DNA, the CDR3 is TGTGCCAGCAGTTCACGACAGTCGAACACTGAAGCTTTCTTT. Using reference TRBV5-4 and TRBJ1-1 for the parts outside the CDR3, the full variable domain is ETGVTQSPTHLIKTRGQQVTLRCSSQSGHNTVSWYQQALGQGPQFIFQYYREEENGRGNFPPRFSGLQFPNYSSELNVNALELDDSALYLCASSSRQSNTEAFFGQGTRLTVV.

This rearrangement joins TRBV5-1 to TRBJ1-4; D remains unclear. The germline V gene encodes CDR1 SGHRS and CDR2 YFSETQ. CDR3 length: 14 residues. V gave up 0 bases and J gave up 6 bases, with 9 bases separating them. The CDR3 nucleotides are TGCGCCAGCAGCTTGGCCTCAGACGATGAAAAACTGTTTTTT. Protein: CASSLASDDEKLFF.